Below are 2 T cell receptor beta chains sequenced from a single sample in a study of blood T cells in healthy people across ages. Sample-barcoded 5' priming and a J-beta primer mix drove a second PCR of about 7 to 11 cycles. TCRdb independently ran MiXCR on the 5' RACE reads; one entry per CDR3 protein. The sample has 1.5 million to 2 million distinct CDR3 sequences, roughly 32% seen once; the top ten hold about 11%. The sample comprised blood. All receptors derive from a woman in her twenties or thirties in good health.

V is TRBV9 and J is TRBJ2-1, with D possibly called TRBD1 or TRBD2 (5 bases each). The length of the CDR3 is 15 residues. Germline V lookup: CDR1 SGDLS, CDR2 YYNGEE. V gave up 3 bases and J gave up 6 bases, with 16 bases separating them. CDR3 DNA: TGTGCCAGCAGCGCCCGGGGTAGGGGCCGCAATGAGCAGTTCTTC. It translates to CASSARGRGRNEQFF.

This chain links TRBV9 with TRBJ2-3, with D perhaps TRBD2 (5 bases). In germline, CDR1 is SGDLS, CDR2 YYNGEE. The CDR3 is 15 residues long. The ends were cut back, 0 bases at V and 3 bases at J, with 11 bases in the middle. DNA of the CDR3: TGTGCCAGCAGCGTAGCCGCTAGCTGGACAGATACGCAGTATTTT. This sequence encodes CASSVAASWTDTQYF.